This T cell receptor beta chain was sequenced during a study of blood T cell repertoires in COVID-19. Participants were aged about 18 to 100 years, lived in about two dozen US areas, and enrolled virtually. Assignments of participants to cohorts depended upon their own reported clinical history. Generated by immunoSEQ multiplex PCR, the TCRdb table keeps only in-frame clones and is missing some. Found here are 300,000 to 350,000 clones, around 90% of them singletons; the top ten hold around 4.5%. The V gene's germline CDR1 is MNHEY and CDR2 SVGAGI. The junction had 5 bases not matched to a gene; V was cut back by 2 bases and J by 10 bases. This CDR3 is built from 13 residues.

The sequencing sample was made of PBMCs or T cells enriched from blood (not recorded which). The chain carries TRBV6-5 and TRBJ1-1; 9 bases agree with TRBD1. The sequence came from a woman between 18 and 29 years old with acute COVID-19. CDR3 nucleotide sequence: TGTGCCAGCAGTTACCCGGGACAGGGTATAGCTTTCTTT. It yields the protein CASSYPGQGIAFF.